These T cell receptor beta chains were read from a single sample in a study of tumor and adjacent non-tumor tissue in lung cancer. A single record per CDR3 protein comes from TCRdb applying MiXCR to the multiplex PCR reads. The data contain about 93,000 distinct CDR3 sequences, approximately 65% of them singletons. Source material: lung tumor tissue. These receptors were taken from a man aged 55 to 70 with non-small cell lung cancer. Both conserved end residues are part of each CDR3. Not every row has a clone size; where given, it reads once, few, many or a size class.

len	v_gene	abundance	j_gene	CDR3aa
15	TRBV6-1	NA	TRBJ2-7	CASSAPFSGRYEQYF
14	TRBV6-1	NA	TRBJ2-1	CASSRTGHASEQFF
14	TRBV20-1	many	TRBJ2-1	CSASGPSGSNEQFF
14	TRBV13	NA	TRBJ2-7	CASSSFGPAYEQYF
14	TRBV29-1	NA	TRBJ2-7	CSASSTGTGNEQYF
15	TRBV4-1	many	TRBJ2-1	CASSQEDSTYNEQFF
15	TRBV11-3	medium-sized	TRBJ2-3	CASSLDPAGTDTQYF
13	TRBV24-1	NA	TRBJ2-1	CATSMAGDGEQFF
15	TRBV20-1	NA	TRBJ2-1	CSARATSGRRNEQFF
13	TRBV28	many	TRBJ2-3	CASSLSGTDTQYF
19	TRBV6-5	few	TRBJ1-1	CASRRLVGTGLSVNTEALF
12	TRBV7-2	once	TRBJ2-3	CASSLSANTQYF
14	TRBV6-1	NA	TRBJ1-2	CASTYRDTNNGYTF
13	TRBV12-3/TRBV12-4	NA	TRBJ1-4	CASSWDWCEKLFF
14	TRBV12-3/TRBV12-4	NA	TRBJ2-7	CAISPKLRGYEQYF
13	TRBV12-3/TRBV12-4	NA	TRBJ2-7	CASSRSGMEEQYF
15	TRBV4-1	NA	TRBJ2-1	CASSHLGISYNEQFF
16	TRBV7-8	few	TRBJ2-5	CASSTNTGTGVETQYF
14	TRBV4-1	NA	TRBJ2-2	CVSSLEESTGELFF
13	TRBV20-1	NA	TRBJ2-1	CGARGTGVNEQFF
14	TRBV19	once	TRBJ2-2	CASRPRTNTVELFF
15	TRBV12-3/TRBV12-4	NA	TRBJ2-3	CASSRSDLNTDTQYF
15	TRBV20-1	NA	TRBJ2-3	CSAPHGTGGIKTQYF
13	TRBV12-3/TRBV12-4	NA	TRBJ1-5	CASSGDLITPHHF
16	TRBV6-1	many	TRBJ2-1	CASKRGSWGSYNEQFF
15	TRBV13	NA	TRBJ2-6	CASMTGGGGANVLTF
14	TRBV5-4	NA	TRBJ2-1	CASSPDLAFDEQFF
17	TRBV11-1	NA	TRBJ2-1	CVSSLVPRANPLNGQFF
15	TRBV6-2/TRBV6-3	medium-sized	TRBJ1-5	CASSYLDRGYQPQHF
14	TRBV11-1	NA	TRBJ1-1	CASMGQTGRTEAFF
15	TRBV5-6	NA	TRBJ2-5	CVSSPGLWYQVTQYF
16	TRBV5-4	NA	TRBJ2-3	CASSLVGRTSTDTHYF
16	TRBV6-1	NA	NA	CASSERDRGINQPQYF
14	TRBV9	NA	TRBJ1-1	CASSRGSTNTEAFF
15	TRBV24-1	many	TRBJ2-7	CATSDNRRGSYEQYF
15	TRBV7-8	many	TRBJ1-4	CASSYIWGPNEKLFF
14	TRBV5-4	NA	TRBJ2-3	CASSSWGVADTQYF
18	TRBV29-1	NA	TRBJ2-6	CSVVGERGGPSGANVLTF
13	TRBV11-2	NA	TRBJ2-1	CASSLPETNEQFF
14	TRBV11-2	NA	TRBJ2-3	CASSHRRVADTQYF
15	TRBV28	NA	TRBJ2-7	CDSSPRGSASYEQYF
15	TRBV11-2	NA	TRBJ2-2	CTSSLRDLNTGELFF
15	TRBV5-1	few	TRBJ2-7	CDSSLDGGYVYEQYF
15	TRBV10-1	many	TRBJ1-2	CASKLPGQPRCGYTF
15	TRBV28	NA	TRBJ2-5	CASALSLRVRETQYF
16	TRBV6-5	NA	TRBJ1-6	CASSYSGQGGHLPLHF
15	TRBV4-3	medium-sized	TRBJ2-2	CASSQGTAYTGELFF
16	TRBV11-1	NA	TRBJ2-1	CASSSTSGSTYNEKFF
15	TRBV11-2	NA	TRBJ2-5	CAGTLVPPGGETLYF
13	TRBV5-6	NA	TRBJ2-1	CASSFLLTIEQFF
15	TRBV7-9	NA	TRBJ1-5	CAGCPLGLGNQPQHF
14	TRBV5-1	NA	TRBJ2-2	CASSLATTRVELFF
12	TRBV12-3/TRBV12-4	NA	TRBJ1-2	CASSPTGLLYTF